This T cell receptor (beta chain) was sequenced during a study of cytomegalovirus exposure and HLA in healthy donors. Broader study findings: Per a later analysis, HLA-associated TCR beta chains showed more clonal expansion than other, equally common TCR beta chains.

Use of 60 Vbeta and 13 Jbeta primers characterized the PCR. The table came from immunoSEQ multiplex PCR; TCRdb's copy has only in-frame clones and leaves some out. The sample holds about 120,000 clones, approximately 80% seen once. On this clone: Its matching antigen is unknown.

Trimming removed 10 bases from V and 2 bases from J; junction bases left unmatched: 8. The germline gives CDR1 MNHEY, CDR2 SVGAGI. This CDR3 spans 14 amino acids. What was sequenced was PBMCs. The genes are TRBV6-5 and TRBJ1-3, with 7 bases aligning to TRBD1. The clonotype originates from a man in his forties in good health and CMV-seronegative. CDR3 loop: CATSTGSTGNTIYF. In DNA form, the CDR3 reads TGTGCCACCTCGACAGGGTCTACTGGAAACACCATATATTTT.